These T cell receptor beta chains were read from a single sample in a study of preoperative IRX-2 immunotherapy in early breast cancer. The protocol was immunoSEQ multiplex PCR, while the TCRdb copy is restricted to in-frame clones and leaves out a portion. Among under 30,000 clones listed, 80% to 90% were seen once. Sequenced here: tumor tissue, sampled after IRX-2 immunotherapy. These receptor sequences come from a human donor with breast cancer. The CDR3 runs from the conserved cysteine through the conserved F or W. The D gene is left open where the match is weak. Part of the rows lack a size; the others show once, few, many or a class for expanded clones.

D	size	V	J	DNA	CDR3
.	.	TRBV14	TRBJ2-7	TGTGCCAGCAGCCCCGACAGTATCTACGAGCAGTACTTC	CASSPDSIYEQYF
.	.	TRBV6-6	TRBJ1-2	TGTGCCAGCAGTTACGTTGGGGAGGGCTACACCTTC	CASSYVGEGYTF
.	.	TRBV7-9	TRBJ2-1	TGTGCCAGCAGCTTAGTCCAAGAGCAGTTCTTC	CASSLVQEQFF
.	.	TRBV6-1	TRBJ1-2	TGTGCCAGCAGTGAAGTGATGGAGAACTATGGCTACACCTTC	CASSEVMENYGYTF
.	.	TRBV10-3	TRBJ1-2	TGTGCCATCAGTGATCGGACGGCGAGAAACTATGGCTACACCTTC	CAISDRTARNYGYTF
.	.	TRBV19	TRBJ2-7	TGTGCCAGTAGTTCTCAGGGGGGCCACGAGCAGTACTTC	CASSSQGGHEQYF
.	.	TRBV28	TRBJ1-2	TGTGCCAGCAGCCTCGTTGGGCCGTATGGCTACACCTTC	CASSLVGPYGYTF
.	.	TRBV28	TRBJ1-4	TGTGCCAGCAGCCGGGGGGCGGCTAATGAAAAACTGTTTTTT	CASSRGAANEKLFF
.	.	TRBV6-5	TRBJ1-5	TGTGCCAGCAGGCCCACAGGGACTGTCGGTCAGCCCCAGCATTTT	CASRPTGTVGQPQHF
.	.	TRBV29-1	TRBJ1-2	TGCAGCGTTGAAGGAAGCGGGTATGGCTACACCTTC	CSVEGSGYGYTF
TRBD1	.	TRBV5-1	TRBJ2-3	TGCGCCAGCAGCCCCGGGACAGGTCGGACTCACACAGATACGCAGTATTTT	CASSPGTGRTHTDTQYF
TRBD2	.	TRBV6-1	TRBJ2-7	TGTGCCAGCAGGGGACTACCAGGCGAGCAGTACTTC	CASRGLPGEQYF
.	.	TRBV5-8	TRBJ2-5	TGTGCCAGCAGCCCCTGGTTGGGGGGGGGCGAGACCCAGTACTTC	CASSPWLGGGETQYF
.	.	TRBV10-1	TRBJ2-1	TGCGCCAGCAGTGACGGGGGTGAGCAGTTCTTC	CASSDGGEQFF
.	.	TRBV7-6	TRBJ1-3	TGTGCCAGCAGCCCAACGTCGGACTCTGGAAACACCATATATTTT	CASSPTSDSGNTIYF
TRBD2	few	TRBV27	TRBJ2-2	TGTGCCAGCAGTTTTTCGGGACTAGCGGGAGTGAACACCGGGGAGCTGTTTTTT	CASSFSGLAGVNTGELFF
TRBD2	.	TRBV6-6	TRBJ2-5	TGTGCCAGCAGTTACTCGCCTAGCGGGAGTTCGGAGACCCAGTACTTC	CASSYSPSGSSETQYF
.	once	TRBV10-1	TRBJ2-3	TGCGCCAGCAGTGCAAGGGGGGGAAGCACAGATACGCAGTATTTT	CASSARGGSTDTQYF
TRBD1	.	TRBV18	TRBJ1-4	TGTGCCAGCTCACCTCCGGGACAGGGAATTGAAAAACTGTTTTTT	CASSPPGQGIEKLFF
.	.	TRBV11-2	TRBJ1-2	TGTGCCAGCAGCTTCCCGGGGGACCAGCACGGCTATGGCTACACCTTC	CASSFPGDQHGYGYTF
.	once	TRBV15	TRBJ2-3	TGTGCCACCAGCTGGGCAACACAAGCGGATACGCAGTATTTT	CATSWATQADTQYF
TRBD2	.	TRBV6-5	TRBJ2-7	TGTGCCAGCAGTTCCGGGACTACCTACGAGCAGTACTTC	CASSSGTTYEQYF